The next 9 T cell receptor beta chains were all read from a single sample in a study of shared clonotypes between healthy human individuals. Assay used: immunoSEQ multiplex PCR; TCRdb lists only in-frame clones, some missing. The table lists some 2,400,000 clones, roughly 95% of them singletons. Sequencing was carried out using naive CD4+ T cells sorted from blood. Subset of the sample: CD45RA+ positively selected. Receptor source: a man aged 18 to 30 in good health.

This clone has just one count. This chain joins TRBV5-1 and TRBJ2-2; D could derive from TRBD1 or TRBD2 (5 bases each). Trimming removed 7 bases from V and 8 bases from J, with 18 bases in between. The CDR3 length is 14 residues. Germline lookup yields CDR1 SGHRS and CDR2 YFSETQ. The CDR3 region is CASAGYGAPGELFF. CDR3 bases: TGCGCCAGCGCCGGATACGGGGCCCCGGGGGAGCTGTTTTTT. Looking up the rest from reference TRBV5-1 and TRBJ2-2 gives the full variable domain: KAGVTQTPRYLIKTRGQQVTLSCSPISGHRSVSWYQQTPGQGLQFLFEYFSETQRNKGNFPGRFSGRQFSNSRSEMNVSTLELGDSALYLCASAGYGAPGELFFGEGSRLTVL.

This clone was seen once. CDR3 residues: CASSVAGTNTGELFF. Written as DNA, the CDR3 is TGTGCCAGCAGTGTGGCGGGAACGAACACCGGGGAGCTGTTTTTT. The J gene is TRBJ2-2, the V gene TRBV25-1; D is possibly TRBD2 (6 bases). V lost 4 bases and J 0 bases, leaving 9 bases between the germline ends. CDR1 is MGHDK and CDR2 is SYGVNS in the germline V gene. CDR3 length: 15 amino acids.

V is TRBV19 and J is TRBJ1-5, with 8 nucleotides matching TRBD1. CDR1 is LNHDA and CDR2 is SQIVND in the germline V gene (reference sequence). The length of the CDR3 is 16 residues. V shed 3 bases and J 3 bases; nucleotides not matched to a gene: 7. The CDR3 is CASSISGGGNNQPQHF. CDR3 DNA sequence: TGTGCCAGTAGTATCTCAGGGGGCGGGAACAATCAGCCCCAGCATTTT.

This rearrangement joins TRBV28 to TRBJ2-3; TRBD2 matches 12 bases. From germline, CDR1 is MDHEN and CDR2 SYDVKM. After removal of 11 bases from V and 1 base from J, the junction contained 7 bases not matched to a gene. The CDR3 has 15 residues. The CDR3 coding sequence is TGTGCCGTGGCTAGCGGGGGGGCGGGCACAGATACGCAGTATTTT. It codes for CAVASGGAGTDTQYF.

V and J are TRBV29-1 and TRBJ1-4; no firm D call. The length of the CDR3 is 11 residues. Germline CDR1 reads SQVTM; CDR2 reads ANQGSEA. Between the trimmed V and J ends, which lost 7 bases and 3 bases, there was a span of 6 bases. Here the CDR3 DNA reads TGCAGCGCCACGCCTAATGAAAAACTGTTTTTT. Amino acid sequence: CSATPNEKLFF.

There are a few counts of this clone. The chain couples TRBV10-2 to TRBJ1-5; maybe TRBD1 (5 bases). There are 14 residues in the CDR3. Germline V gene sequence: CDR1 WSHSY, CDR2 SAAADI. The V end was cut by 4 bases, the J end by 7 bases, with 14 bases between. CDR3 nucleotides: TGCGCCAGCAGTGCCGGTGGTGGGGGACAGCCCCAGCATTTT. It codes for CASSAGGGGQPQHF.

Worth noting for this clone: Distinct nucleotide sequences in the sample also encode this CDR3. This chain uses TRBV7-9 with TRBJ1-6; D not resolved. The CDR3 is made up of 14 amino acids. Germline CDR1 SEHNR, CDR2 FQNEAQ (reference sequence). Between the trimmed V and J ends, which lost 1 base and 5 bases, there was a span of 6 bases. The CDR3 nucleotides are TGTGCCAGCAGCTTAGATCGGGATAATTCACCCCTCCACTTT. It encodes CASSLDRDNSPLHF.

The rearrangement links TRBV6-5 to TRBJ2-7; D is uncertain. Trimming stripped 6 bases from V and 6 bases from J, with 18 bases between. CDR1 is MNHEY, CDR2 SVGAGI, per germline. CDR3 length: 14 residues. CDR3 nucleotides: TGTGCCAGCAGCCGGCCCCCTGAGTTCGTCGAGCAGTACTTC. Its protein is CASSRPPEFVEQYF.

The V call is TRBV4-3, the J call TRBJ2-2; D is unresolved. Germline loops: CDR1 LGHNA, CDR2 YSLEER. This CDR3 has 14 residues. Trimming took 0 bases from V and 6 from J, leaving 8 bases between them. This chain's CDR3 is CASSQEGAPGELFF. The CDR3 DNA follows: TGCGCCAGCAGCCAAGAAGGAGCTCCCGGGGAGCTGTTTTTT.